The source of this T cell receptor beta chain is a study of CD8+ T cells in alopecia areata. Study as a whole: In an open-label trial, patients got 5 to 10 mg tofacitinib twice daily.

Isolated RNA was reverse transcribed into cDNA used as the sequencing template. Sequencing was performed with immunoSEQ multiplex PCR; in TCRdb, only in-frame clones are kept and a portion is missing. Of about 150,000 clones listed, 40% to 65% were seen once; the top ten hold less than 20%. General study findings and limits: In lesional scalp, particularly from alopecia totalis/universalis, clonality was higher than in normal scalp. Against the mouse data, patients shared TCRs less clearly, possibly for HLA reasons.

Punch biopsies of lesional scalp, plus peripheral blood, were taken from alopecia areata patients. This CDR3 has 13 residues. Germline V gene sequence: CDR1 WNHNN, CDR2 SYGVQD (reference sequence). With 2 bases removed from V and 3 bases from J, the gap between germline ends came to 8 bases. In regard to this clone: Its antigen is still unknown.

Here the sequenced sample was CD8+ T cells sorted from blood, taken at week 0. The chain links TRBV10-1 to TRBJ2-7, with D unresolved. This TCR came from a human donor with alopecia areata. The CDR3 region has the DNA TGCGCCAGCAGTGAGAACGGCTACTACGAGCAGTACTTC. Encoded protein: CASSENGYYEQYF.